This T cell receptor beta chain is drawn from a study of T-cell reconstitution after alpha-beta-depleted transplantation in children (dated by TCRdb to the mid-2010s). At the level of the whole study: Using TCR repertoire profiling, the study quantitatively followed how T-cell immune reconstitution unfolded in children after TCRalphabeta/CD19-depleted allogeneic hematopoietic cell transplantation. What the work shows at the level of the full study, not this receptor alone: Over the following months the frequencies of hyperexpanded clones went down, and after one year T-cell counts and TCRbeta diversity were mostly credited to newly produced T cells. The high TCRbeta diversity at day 60 in some patients was ascribed to recipient T cells and intrathymic progenitors that had survived conditioning. The apparently early alphabetaT-cell count recovery about two months after transplant was reportedly dependent on only several hundred rapidly expanded clones derived from non-depleted graft cells.

The library was obtained by PCR. Instrument on record: Illumina HiSeq 2500. TCR libraries were prepared with molecular barcoding, using unique molecular identifiers to normalize TCRbeta repertoire quantification. TCRdb trimmed the raw reads at Q25, called clones with MiXCR and kept productive beta chains. When rows share a CDR3 protein, they turn into one entry using the most common DNA and genes. The sample records about 580,000 distinct CDR3 sequences, around 23% of which are singletons. The ten top clones hold roughly 14% of the sample. What the treatment or condition label conveys for this sample: allogeneic hematopoietic cell transplantation with graft depleted of TCRalphabeta T cells and CD19 B cells. The children who served as transplant recipients had been given grafts of TCRalphabeta/CD19-depleted allogeneic hematopoietic cells. The germline V gene gives CDR1 as MNHEY and CDR2 as SVGEGT. V lost 6 bases and J lost 3 bases; the stretch between them is 6 bases long. From the cysteine through the phenylalanine, the CDR3 covers 12 amino acids. Just the 36-base CDR3 DNA is kept, in frame starting at base 1.

Points on this clonotype: The target of this receptor is not known. The input lacks base qualities; no much larger clone sits a single base away.

The chain is encoded by TRBV6-2 or TRBV6-3 joined to TRBJ2-1, with no confident D gene call. Sample: PBMCs, mostly from graft donor cells, taken 360 days after TCRalphabeta/CD19-depleted stem cell transplant. The source is a boy in the first two years of life who had a stem cell transplant for acute myeloid leukemia, so the T cells may come from the graft donor. The CDR3 in this case is CASRVDYNEQFF. Read as DNA, the sequence is TGTGCCAGCAGGGTCGACTACAATGAGCAGTTCTTC.